These 15 T cell receptor beta chains share one sample of origin, sequenced in a study of blood T cell repertoires in COVID-19. The data were produced by immunoSEQ multiplex PCR, yet TCRdb's version contains in-frame clones alone and is incomplete. The sample shows fewer than 300,000 clones, 82% of them seen only once. Sequenced input: peripheral blood. The receptors stem from a woman aged 18-35 years with acute or convalescent COVID-19.

This clone showed up just a few times. Other DNA sequences in this sample translate to the same CDR3. This chain uses TRBV28 with TRBJ2-7, with 10 bases lining up with TRBD2. CDR3 size: 15 residues. Trimming cost V 1 base and J 3 bases; bases outside gene matches: 3. The germline V gene encodes CDR1 MDHEN and CDR2 SYDVKM. Here the CDR3 reads CASSLSVAGGYEQYF. The CDR3 DNA reads as TGTGCCAGCAGTTTATCGGTAGCGGGGGGCTACGAGCAGTACTTC.

This clone was picked up one time. This rearrangement joins TRBV6-5 to TRBJ2-1; 8 nucleotides line up with TRBD2. The CDR3 runs 14 residues. V lost 0 bases and J lost 13; bases outside the gene matches: 8. Germline V CDR1 and CDR2: MNHEY, SVGAGI. CDR3 bases: TGTGCCAGCAGTTACTCGCCGGGGGGGGCGCCCCAGTTCTTC. This gives the protein CASSYSPGGAPQFF.

This sequence joins TRBV7-2 and TRBJ2-1; possibly TRBD2 for D (6 bases). The germline CDR1 and CDR2 sequences are SGHTA and FQGNSA. The CDR3 is 17 residues long. V lost 0 bases and J lost 6, with 18 bases in between. This CDR3 reads CASSLAAGTSRGNEQFF. The CDR3 nucleotides read TGTGCCAGCAGCTTAGCGGCGGGAACTAGCAGAGGCAATGAGCAGTTCTTC. Based on the CDR3 plus reference TRBV7-2 and TRBJ2-1, the full variable domain is GAGVSQSPSNKVTEKGKDVELRCDPISGHTALYWYRQSLGQGLEFLIYFQGNSAPDKSGLPSDRFSAERTGGSVSTLTIQRTQQEDSAVYLCASSLAAGTSRGNEQFFGPGTRLTVL.

A few counts support this clone. This chain joins TRBV6-6 and TRBJ2-7; D is unresolved. The CDR3 extends over 13 amino acids. The V gene lost 1 base and the J gene lost 1 base, with 5 bases spanning the gap. Germline V lookup: CDR1 MNHNY, CDR2 SVGAGI (reference sequence). The CDR3 DNA is TGTGCCAGCAGTTACTTCCTTTCCTACGAGCAGTACTTC. Translated, it gives CASSYFLSYEQYF.

About this clone: One end of the junction varies from germline; a read error may be responsible. J is TRBJ2-4 and V is TRBV7-2; 8 nucleotides line up with TRBD2. Germline V gives CDR1 SGHTA, CDR2 FQGNSA. This CDR3 contains 15 residues. The CDR3 coding sequence is TGTGCCAGCAGCTTAGCCGGGGGGGCCAGAAACATTCAGTACTTC. Encoded protein: CASSLAGGARNIQYF.

On this clone: Other DNA sequences in the same sample also yield this CDR3. This rearrangement joins TRBV7-2 to TRBJ1-5; D is perhaps TRBD1 (5 bases). V was clipped by 3 bases and J by 2 bases, with 8 bases between them. The CDR3 covers 14 residues. Germline V CDR1 and CDR2: SGHTA, FQGNSA. CDR3 protein: CASSLAGGNQPQHF. The CDR3 coding sequence is TGTGCCAGCAGCTTGGCGGGGGGCAATCAGCCCCAGCATTTT.

The rearrangement uses TRBV19 and TRBJ1-1; D ambiguous. Germline loops: CDR1 LNHDA, CDR2 SQIVND (reference sequence). There are 13 residues in the CDR3. V was shortened by 4 bases and J by 6 bases, with 12 bases between the two germline ends. CDR3 residues: CASSRIPRAEAFF. The CDR3 nucleotides are TGTGCCAGTAGTAGGATCCCGAGGGCTGAAGCTTTCTTT.

This clone occurred once. The genes are TRBV11-2 and TRBJ2-7, with D possibly matching TRBD1 (6 bases). The germline V and J ends were trimmed by 0 bases and 4 bases, with 7 bases remaining between them. The length of the CDR3 is 13 residues. Germline values: CDR1 SGHAT, CDR2 FQNNGV. CDR3 sequence: CASSLEQGYEQYF. The CDR3 DNA reads as TGTGCCAGCAGCTTAGAACAGGGATACGAGCAGTACTTC.

The chain joins TRBV6-5 to TRBJ1-4, with D perhaps TRBD1 (6 bases). Trimming cost V 6 bases and J 1 base, with 12 bases left between them. CDR1 and CDR2 from the germline V gene are MNHEY and SVGAGI. This CDR3 has 15 residues. CDR3 region: CASSTNRVTNEKLFF. The CDR3 bases are TGTGCCAGCAGCACAAACAGGGTAACTAATGAAAAACTGTTTTTT.

The rearrangement joins TRBV11-2 to TRBJ1-2, with 9 bases fitting TRBD1. Trimming at V came to 6 bases and at J to 5 bases, leaving 10 bases not matched to a gene. The CDR3 is 15 residues long. Germline V lookup: CDR1 SGHAT, CDR2 FQNNGV. For the CDR3, the DNA is TGTGCCAGCAGACCTAACAGGGGGCGGTGGTATGGCTACACCTTC. Translated: CASRPNRGRWYGYTF.

The V call is TRBV7-2, the J call TRBJ2-3, with a tentative D call TRBD2 (5 bases). The CDR3 covers 14 residues. V was pared by 7 bases and J by 0 bases, with 11 bases between. In germline, CDR1 is SGHTA, CDR2 FQGNSA. Here the CDR3 reads CASISGGSTDTQYF. DNA for the CDR3: TGTGCCAGCATAAGCGGAGGCAGCACAGATACGCAGTATTTT.

A word on this clone: At one end the junction does not follow the germline gene, possibly because of a read error. The chain uses TRBV10-3 and TRBJ1-6; D is perhaps TRBD1 (5 bases). CDR3 size: 18 residues. Germline values: CDR1 ENHRY, CDR2 SYGVKD. DNA for the CDR3: TGTGCCATCAGTCAGTCCCCTCAGGGCCGAATCTATAATTCACCCCTCCACTTT. This encodes CAISQSPQGRIYNSPLHF.

This clone was picked up one time. This chain joins TRBV7-9 and TRBJ1-1; D uncertain. Germline V gene data show CDR1 as SEHNR and CDR2 as FQNEAQ (reference sequence). Trimming removed 5 bases from V and 7 bases from J, with 14 bases in between. This CDR3 has 13 amino acids. CDR3 DNA: TGTGCCAGCAGCCAAACGGCACAGAGTGAAGCTTTCTTT. Its translation is CASSQTAQSEAFF. The full variable domain, in which reference TRBV7-9 and TRBJ1-1 provide the parts outside the CDR3, is DTGVSQNPRHKITKRGQNVTFRCDPISEHNRLYWYRQTLGQGPEFLTYFQNEAQLEKSRLLSDRFSAERPKGSFSTLEIQRTEQGDSAMYLCASSQTAQSEAFFGQGTRLTVV.

This chain links TRBV20-1 with TRBJ2-3; TRBD2 might be the D (6 bases). Trimming shortened V by 3 bases and J by 5 bases, and 18 bases separated the two germline ends. The CDR3 sequence is 15 residues long. Germline V gives CDR1 DFQATT, CDR2 SNEGSKA (reference sequence). CDR3 sequence reads: CSASSRDSFGDTQYF. CDR3 DNA: TGCAGTGCTAGTTCCCGGGACTCTTTCGGAGATACGCAGTATTTT.

The J gene is TRBJ1-1, the V gene TRBV9; D is uncertain. From germline, CDR1 is SGDLS and CDR2 YYNGEE. This CDR3 spans 13 amino acids. Trimming removed 4 bases at V and 1 base at J, with 8 bases between. The CDR3 sequence: CASSTTGNTEAFF. The CDR3, as DNA: TGTGCCAGCAGCACGACTGGGAACACTGAAGCTTTCTTT. The full variable domain, completed using reference TRBV9 and TRBJ1-1, is DSGVTQTPKHLITATGQRVTLRCSPRSGDLSVYWYQQSLDQGLQFLIQYYNGEERAKGNILERFSAQQFPDLHSELNLSSLELGDSALYFCASSTTGNTEAFFGQGTRLTVV.